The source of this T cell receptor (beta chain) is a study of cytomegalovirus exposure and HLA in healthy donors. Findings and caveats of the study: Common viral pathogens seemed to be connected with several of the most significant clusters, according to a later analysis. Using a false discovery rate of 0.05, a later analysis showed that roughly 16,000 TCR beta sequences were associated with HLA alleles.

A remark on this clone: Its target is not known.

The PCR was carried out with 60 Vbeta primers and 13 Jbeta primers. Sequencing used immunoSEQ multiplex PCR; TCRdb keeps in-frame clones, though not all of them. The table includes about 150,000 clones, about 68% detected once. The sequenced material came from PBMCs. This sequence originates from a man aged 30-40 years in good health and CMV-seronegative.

CDR3 sequence reads: CATSSSGPGRYEQYF. The CDR3, as DNA: TGTGCCACCAGCAGCTCCGGCCCAGGGAGGTACGAGCAGTACTTC. The gene calls are TRBV15 and TRBJ2-7, with D maybe TRBD2 (6 bases). There are 15 residues in the CDR3. Germline CDR1 LNHNV, CDR2 YYDKDF (reference sequence). V lost 3 bases, J lost 4 bases, and 16 bases lay in between.